The entry that follows covers one T cell receptor (beta chain) sequence. No antigen is known for it. Germline assignment: CDR1 SGHAT and CDR2 FQNNGV. CDR3 length equals 16 residues. Trimming removed 4 bases at V and 0 bases at J, with 16 bases between. These data are taken from a study of T cell responses to AZD1222 COVID-19 vaccine. Study-level points and caveats: Donors skewed white British and female; clonal diversity was possibly underestimated.

Clones were sequenced by immunoSEQ multiplex PCR, and TCRdb holds only the in-frame ones, with some missing. The top ten clones hold roughly 9% of a sample with more than 110,000 clones, more than 85% of them seen once. The chain combines TRBV11-2 with TRBJ2-7, with TRBD2 as a possible D gene (7 bases). The origin of this receptor is an adult in good health. Sequenced here: peripheral blood, sampled on day 0 of AZD1222 vaccination. The CDR3 here is CASSSHGGGRSYEQYF. In DNA, the CDR3 is TGTGCCAGCAGCTCCCATGGGGGGGGCCGCTCCTACGAGCAGTACTTC.